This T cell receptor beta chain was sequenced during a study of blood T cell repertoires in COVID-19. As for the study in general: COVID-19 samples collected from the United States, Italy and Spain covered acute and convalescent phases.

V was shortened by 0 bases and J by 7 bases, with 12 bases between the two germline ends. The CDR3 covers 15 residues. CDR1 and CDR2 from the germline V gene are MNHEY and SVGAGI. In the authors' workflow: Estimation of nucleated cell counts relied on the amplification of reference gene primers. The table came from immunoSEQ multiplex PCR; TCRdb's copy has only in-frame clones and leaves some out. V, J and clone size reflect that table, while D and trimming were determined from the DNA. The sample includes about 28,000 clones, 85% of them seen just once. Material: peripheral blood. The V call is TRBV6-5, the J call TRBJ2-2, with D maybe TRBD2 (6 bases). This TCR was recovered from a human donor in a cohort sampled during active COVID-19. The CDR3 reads CASSYSRLEVGELFF. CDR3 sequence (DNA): TGTGCCAGCAGTTACTCGAGACTAGAGGTCGGGGAGCTGTTTTTT.